These T cell receptor beta chains were read from a single sample in a study of blood T cell repertoires in COVID-19. TCRdb keeps only in-frame clones here, not all; method: immunoSEQ multiplex PCR. The sample holds 250,000 to 350,000 clones, 70% to 90% seen once. Material: peripheral blood. These receptors were taken from a woman between 70 and 85 years old with COVID-19, enrolled during active disease. Each CDR3 is given with its conserved first and last residue. The order of the fields is D gene, J gene, V gene, CDR3 protein, CDR3 DNA. D genes are given only for firm matches.

>TRBD2|TRBJ2-3|TRBV6-5
CASTPIAGVSDTQYF
TGTGCCAGCACTCCGATAGCGGGGGTGTCGGATACGCAGTATTTT